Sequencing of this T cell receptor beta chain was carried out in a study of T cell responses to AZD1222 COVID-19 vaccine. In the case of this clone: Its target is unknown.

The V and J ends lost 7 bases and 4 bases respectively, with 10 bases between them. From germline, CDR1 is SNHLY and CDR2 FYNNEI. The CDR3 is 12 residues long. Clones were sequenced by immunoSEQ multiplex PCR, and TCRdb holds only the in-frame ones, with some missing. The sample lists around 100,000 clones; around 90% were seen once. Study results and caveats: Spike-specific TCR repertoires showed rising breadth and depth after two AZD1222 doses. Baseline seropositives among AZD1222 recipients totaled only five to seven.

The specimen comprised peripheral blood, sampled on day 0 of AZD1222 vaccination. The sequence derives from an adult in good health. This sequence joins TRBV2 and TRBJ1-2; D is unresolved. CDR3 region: CASKQEPYGYTF. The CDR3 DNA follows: TGTGCCAGCAAACAAGAGCCCTATGGCTACACCTTC.